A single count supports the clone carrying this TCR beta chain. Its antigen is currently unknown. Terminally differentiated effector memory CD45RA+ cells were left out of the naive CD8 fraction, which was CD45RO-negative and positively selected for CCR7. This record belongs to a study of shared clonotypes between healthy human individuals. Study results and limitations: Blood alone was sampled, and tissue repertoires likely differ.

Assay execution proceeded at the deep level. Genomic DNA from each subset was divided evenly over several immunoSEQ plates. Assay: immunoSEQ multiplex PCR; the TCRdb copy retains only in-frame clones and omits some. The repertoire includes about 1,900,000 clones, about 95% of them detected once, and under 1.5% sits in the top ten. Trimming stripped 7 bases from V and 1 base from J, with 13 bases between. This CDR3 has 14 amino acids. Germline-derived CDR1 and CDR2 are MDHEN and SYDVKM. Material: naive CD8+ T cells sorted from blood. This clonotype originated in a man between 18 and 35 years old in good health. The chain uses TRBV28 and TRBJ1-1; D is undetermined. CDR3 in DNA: TGTGCCAGCATCGAGTTGGGCCCGAACACTGAAGCTTTCTTT. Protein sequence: CASIELGPNTEAFF.